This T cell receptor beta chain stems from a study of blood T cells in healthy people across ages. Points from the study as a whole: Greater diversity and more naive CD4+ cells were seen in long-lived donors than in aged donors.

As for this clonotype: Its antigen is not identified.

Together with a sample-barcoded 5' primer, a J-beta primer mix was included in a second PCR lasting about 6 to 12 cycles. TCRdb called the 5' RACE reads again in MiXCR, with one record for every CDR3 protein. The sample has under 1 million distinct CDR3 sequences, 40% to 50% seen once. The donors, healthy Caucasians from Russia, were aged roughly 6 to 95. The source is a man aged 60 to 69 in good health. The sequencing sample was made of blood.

The CDR3 here is CAWSRAGNRQPQHF. The CDR3 DNA is TGTGCCTGGAGTAGGGCAGGGAATAGACAGCCCCAGCATTTT. The rearrangement links TRBV30 to TRBJ1-5; D is perhaps TRBD1 (5 bases). The CDR3 totals 14 residues. The V gene lost 2 bases and the J gene lost 7 bases, with 15 bases spanning the gap. Germline-derived CDR1 and CDR2 are GTSNPN and SVGIG (reference sequence). The whole variable domain, filled in from reference TRBV30 and TRBJ1-5, reads SQTIHQWPATLVQPVGSPLSLECTVEGTSNPNLYWYRQAAGRGLQLLFYSVGIGQISSEVPQNLSASRPQDRQFILSSKKLLLSDSGFYLCAWSRAGNRQPQHFGDGTRLSIL.